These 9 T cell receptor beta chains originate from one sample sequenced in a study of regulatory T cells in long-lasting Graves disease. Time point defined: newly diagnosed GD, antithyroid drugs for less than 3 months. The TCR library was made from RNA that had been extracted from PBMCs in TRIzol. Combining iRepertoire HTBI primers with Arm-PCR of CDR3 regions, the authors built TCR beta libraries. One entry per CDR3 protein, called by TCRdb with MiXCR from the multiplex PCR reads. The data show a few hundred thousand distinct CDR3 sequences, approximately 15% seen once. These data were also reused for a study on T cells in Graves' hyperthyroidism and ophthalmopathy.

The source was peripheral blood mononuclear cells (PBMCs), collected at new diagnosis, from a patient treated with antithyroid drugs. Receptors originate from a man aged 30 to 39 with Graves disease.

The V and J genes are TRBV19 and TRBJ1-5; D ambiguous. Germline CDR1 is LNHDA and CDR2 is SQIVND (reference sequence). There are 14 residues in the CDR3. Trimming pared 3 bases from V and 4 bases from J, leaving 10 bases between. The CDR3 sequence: CASSIYRENQPQHF. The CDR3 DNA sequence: TGTGCCAGTAGTATTTACAGAGAGAATCAGCCCCAGCATTTT.

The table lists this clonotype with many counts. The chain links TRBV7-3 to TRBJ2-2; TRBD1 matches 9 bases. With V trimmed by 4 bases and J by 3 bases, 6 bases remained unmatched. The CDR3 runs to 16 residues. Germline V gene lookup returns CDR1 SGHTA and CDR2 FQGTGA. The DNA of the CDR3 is TGTGCCAGCAGCTCAAACAGGGGGCGCGACACCGGGGAGCTGTTTTTT. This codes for CASSSNRGRDTGELFF.

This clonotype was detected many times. The CDR3 nucleotides are TGTGCCAGTAGTTCCGGGACAGGGGGCAAGCCCCAGCATTTT. Its protein product is CASSSGTGGKPQHF. The chain uses TRBV19 and TRBJ1-5, with TRBD1 matching over 12 bases. CDR3 length: 14 residues. Germline V lookup: CDR1 LNHDA, CDR2 SQIVND (reference sequence). V was pared by 5 bases and J by 8 bases, with 4 bases of the junction left unmatched.

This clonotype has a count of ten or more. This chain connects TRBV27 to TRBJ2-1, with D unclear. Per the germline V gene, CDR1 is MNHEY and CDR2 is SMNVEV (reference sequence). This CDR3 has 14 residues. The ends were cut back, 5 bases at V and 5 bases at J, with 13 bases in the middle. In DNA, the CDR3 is TGTGCCAGCAGTCAGAAGACTCGACACAATGAGCAGTTCTTC. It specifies CASSQKTRHNEQFF.

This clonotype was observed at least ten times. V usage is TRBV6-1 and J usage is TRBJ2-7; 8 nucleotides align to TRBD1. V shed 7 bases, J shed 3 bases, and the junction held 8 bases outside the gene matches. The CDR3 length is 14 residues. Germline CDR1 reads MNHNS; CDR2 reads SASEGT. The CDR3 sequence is CASNLGQGFYEQYF. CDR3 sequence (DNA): TGTGCCAGCAACCTCGGACAGGGATTCTACGAGCAGTACTTC.

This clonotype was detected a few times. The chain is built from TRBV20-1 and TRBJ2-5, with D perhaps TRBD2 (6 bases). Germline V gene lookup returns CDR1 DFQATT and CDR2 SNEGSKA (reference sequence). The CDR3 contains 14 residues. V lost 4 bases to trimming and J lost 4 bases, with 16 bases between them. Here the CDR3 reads CSAKSSVVVETQYF. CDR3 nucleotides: TGCAGTGCTAAGTCTAGCGTTGTTGTAGAGACCCAGTACTTC.

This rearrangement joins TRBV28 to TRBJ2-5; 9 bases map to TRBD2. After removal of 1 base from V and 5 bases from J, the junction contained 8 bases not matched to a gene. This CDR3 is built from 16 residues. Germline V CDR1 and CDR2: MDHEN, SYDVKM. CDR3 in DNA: TGTGCCAGCAGTTTATCGTCGACTAGCGGCGACGAGACCCAGTACTTC. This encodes CASSLSSTSGDETQYF. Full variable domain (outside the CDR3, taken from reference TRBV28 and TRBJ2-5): DVKVTQSSRYLVKRTGEKVFLECVQDMDHENMFWYRQDPGLGLRLIYFSYDVKMKEKGDIPEGYSVSREKKERFSLILESASTNQTSMYLCASSLSSTSGDETQYFGPGTRLLVL.

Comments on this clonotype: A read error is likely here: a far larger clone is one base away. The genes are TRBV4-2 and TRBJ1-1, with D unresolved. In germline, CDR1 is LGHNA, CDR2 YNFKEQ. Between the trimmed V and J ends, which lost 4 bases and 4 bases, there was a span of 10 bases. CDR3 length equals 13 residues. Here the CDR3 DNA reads TGTGCCAGCAGCCCCCCGGAGAGCACTGAAGCTTTCTTT. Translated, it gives CASSPPESTEAFF.

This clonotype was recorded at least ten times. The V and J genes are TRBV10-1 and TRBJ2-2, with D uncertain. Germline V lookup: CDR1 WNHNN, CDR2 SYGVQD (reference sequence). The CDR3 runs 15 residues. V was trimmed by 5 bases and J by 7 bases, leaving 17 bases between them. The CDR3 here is CASSSGVNRNGELFF. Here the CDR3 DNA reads TGCGCCAGCAGTTCTGGGGTAAATCGGAACGGGGAGCTGTTTTTT.